Listed here are 23 T cell receptor beta chains from one sample, sequenced in a study of human T cells and chemical hapten exposure listed by TCRdb under 2021. Reading the label with the study, this specimen's time point is: patch test 1, 2 weeks after DPC sensitization. The treatment or condition label on this specimen signifies: therapeutic diphenylcyclopropenone sensitization with weekly scalp DPC. The library was generated by RACE. Instrument used: NextSeq 500. The public sequencing data were trimmed at Q25 with fastp and processed into clonotypes with MiXCR by TCRdb, which kept only in-frame beta chains. Each CDR3 protein appears once, grouped with its most common genes and DNA. This sample comprises 95,000 to 150,000 distinct CDR3 sequences, roughly 13% of them detected only once. The ten largest clones represent 0.92% of the sample. This material consisted of whole blood, taken in connection with sensitization to the hapten diphenylcyclopropenone (DPC). The receptors stem from a man aged 18-30 years with alopecia areata. Some clones in this sample may be carry-over from other donors' samples.

There are many counts of this clonotype. The V and J genes are TRBV24-1 and TRBJ1-5, with no clear D. The CDR3 has 18 amino acids. V shed 1 base and J shed 5 bases, with 20 bases lying between them. Germline CDR1 KGHDR, CDR2 SFDVKD. CDR3 loop: CATSDLGPNQVTYQPQHF. CDR3 in DNA: TGTGCCACCAGTGATTTAGGGCCCAACCAAGTCACCTATCAGCCCCAGCATTTT.

The V gene is TRBV7-2, the J gene TRBJ2-1; D ambiguous. Trimming shortened V by 2 bases and J by 7 bases, and 15 bases separated the two germline ends. In germline, CDR1 is SGHTA, CDR2 FQGNSA. This CDR3 region has 15 residues. The CDR3 region has the DNA TGTGCCAGCAGCTTAAATGACCTCCCGGGTAATGAGCAGTTCTTC. This encodes CASSLNDLPGNEQFF.

V gene TRBV7-9 combines with J gene TRBJ2-7, with D perhaps matching TRBD1 (6 bases). This CDR3 contains 15 residues. Looked up from germline, CDR1 is SEHNR and CDR2 is FQNEAQ (reference sequence). Trimming stripped 0 bases from V and 5 bases from J, with 14 bases between. CDR3 sequence (DNA): TGTGCCAGCAGCTTAGCGCCAGGGGATGAAAACGAGCAGTACGTC. Protein product: CASSLAPGDENEQYV.

The chain has TRBV5-1 and TRBJ2-7, with 9 bases that match TRBD1. The length of the CDR3 is 15 residues. The J segment lost 2 bases and the V segment lost 4 bases, leaving 7 bases of the junction unmatched. Per germline, CDR1 SGHRS and CDR2 YFSETQ. CDR3 DNA sequence: TGCGCCAGCAGCCCGGGACAGGGCATCACCTACGAGCAGTACGTC. It yields the protein CASSPGQGITYEQYV.

This clonotype was detected many times. The DNA of the CDR3 is TGCAGTGCCCGTTCCCGACCTAATGAAAAACTGTTTTTT. Its protein is CSARSRPNEKLFF. V usage is TRBV20-1 and J usage is TRBJ1-4; D gene unclear. CDR1 and CDR2 from the germline V gene are DFQATT and SNEGSKA (reference sequence). The CDR3 loop spans 13 amino acids. Deletions cut 6 bases from V and 3 bases from J, with 11 bases between.

The chain is built from TRBV12-5 and TRBJ2-1; 7 bases match TRBD1. V lost 1 base to trimming and J lost 0 bases; unmatched junction nucleotides: 15. Germline-derived CDR1 and CDR2 are LGHNT and FRNRAP. CDR3 length: 20 residues. This CDR3 is CASGLAQMTGTASSYNEQFF. The CDR3 coding sequence is TGTGCTAGTGGTTTGGCCCAGATGACCGGGACAGCGAGCTCCTACAATGAGCAGTTCTTC.

This clonotype has just a few counts. The V gene is TRBV4-1, the J gene TRBJ2-7, with D unresolved. This CDR3 is 15 amino acids long. V lost 3 bases to trimming and J lost 7 bases, with 19 bases between them. Germline lookup yields CDR1 MGHRA and CDR2 YSYEKL. Here the CDR3 DNA reads TGCGCCAGCAGCCATCTAGACAAGGTAGTAAGAGAGCAGTACTTC. Translated: CASSHLDKVVREQYF.

This chain uses TRBV29-1 with TRBJ1-1; possibly TRBD1 for D (5 bases). This CDR3 is built from 13 residues. Germline V gene lookup returns CDR1 SQVTM and CDR2 ANQGSEA. Trimming left V 6 bases short and J 3 bases short, with 14 bases between. The CDR3 DNA follows: TGCAGCGTCCGCGTCCGGGGCTACACTGAAGCTTTCTTT. Protein product: CSVRVRGYTEAFF. The full variable domain, in which reference TRBV29-1 and TRBJ1-1 provide the parts outside the CDR3, is SAVISQKPSRDICQRGTSLTIQCQVDSQVTMMFWYRQQPGQSLTLIATANQGSEATYESGFVIDKFPISRPNLTFSTLTVSNMSPEDSSIYLCSVRVRGYTEAFFGQGTRLTVV.

This chain links TRBV7-6 with TRBJ2-5; 12 bases agree with TRBD2. The CDR3 is 14 amino acids. The V gene's germline CDR1 is SGHVS and CDR2 FNYEAQ. After removal of 2 bases from V and 14 bases from J, the junction contained 9 bases not matched to a gene. For the CDR3, the DNA is TGTGCCAGCAGCTTATCCGGGACTAGCGGGTCGGCCTACTTC. It encodes CASSLSGTSGSAYF.

The chain is built from TRBV4-3 and TRBJ1-1; unclear D gene. Germline CDR1 LGHNA, CDR2 YSLEER. Trimming left V 0 bases short and J 0 bases short, with 11 bases between. This CDR3 region has 16 residues. In nucleotides, the CDR3 is TGCGCCAGCAGCCAAGATATAAACAGATTGAACACTGAAGCTTTCTTT. Translating gives CASSQDINRLNTEAFF.

This clonotype occurred a few times. The chain uses TRBV6-6 and TRBJ2-7; D may be TRBD1 or TRBD2 (6 bases each). V was pared by 0 bases and J by 2 bases, with 14 bases between. Germline V gene data show CDR1 as MNHNY and CDR2 as SVGAGI (reference sequence). There are 16 residues in the CDR3. This chain's CDR3 is CASSYSYREVTYEQYV. CDR3 nucleotide sequence: TGTGCCAGCAGTTACTCTTACAGGGAGGTTACCTACGAGCAGTACGTC.

The V gene is TRBV29-1, the J gene TRBJ2-2; no firm D call. V was cut by 1 base and J by 5 bases, with 8 bases left in between. The CDR3 runs 13 residues. In germline, CDR1 is SQVTM, CDR2 ANQGSEA. The CDR3 sequence is CSVEGVRTGELFF. The DNA of the CDR3 is TGCAGCGTTGAAGGGGTACGGACCGGGGAGCTGTTTTTT.

The chain has TRBV18 and TRBJ1-3; 11 bases match TRBD1. The V and J ends lost 3 bases and 4 bases, in that order; junction bases with no gene match: 5. CDR1 is KGHSH, CDR2 LQKENI, per germline. There are 16 residues in the CDR3. CDR3 coding DNA: TGTGCCAGCTCACCGGACAGGGGGCAAGGCGGAAACACCATATATTTT. It yields the protein CASSPDRGQGGNTIYF.

The chain joins TRBV4-3 to TRBJ2-7; 7 positions agree with TRBD2. This CDR3 contains 16 residues. The V gene's germline CDR1 is LGHNA and CDR2 YSLEER. Trimming cost V 0 bases and J 3 bases; bases outside gene matches: 8. CDR3 nucleotides: TGCGCCAGCAGCCAAGATGGAGGGCGCGGGGGCTACGAGCAGTACTTC. Translating gives CASSQDGGRGGYEQYF.

CDR3 region: CASSLGQGTYNEQFF. Written as DNA, the CDR3 is TGTGCCAGCAGCTTAGGCCAGGGGACCTACAATGAGCAGTTCTTC. This chain links TRBV7-2 with TRBJ2-1; a weak D match, TRBD1 (6 bases). The V end lost 1 base, the J end lost 2 bases, and 9 bases lay between the germline ends. The germline V gene encodes CDR1 SGHTA and CDR2 FQGNSA. The CDR3 is 15 residues long.

The chain carries TRBV29-1 and TRBJ2-2; D is unclear. V lost 4 bases, J lost 5 bases, and 11 bases lay in between. The CDR3 runs to 13 residues. The germline V gene encodes CDR1 SQVTM and CDR2 ANQGSEA. The CDR3 DNA is TGCAGCGTTGGGCCCGAACGGACCGGGGAGCTGTTTTTT. It translates to CSVGPERTGELFF.

This clonotype has a count of ten or more. V gene TRBV27 combines with J gene TRBJ2-6; D is ambiguous. Germline V gene lookup returns CDR1 MNHEY and CDR2 SMNVEV (reference sequence). CDR3 length equals 14 residues. Trimming removed 6 bases from V and 0 bases from J, with 6 bases in between. The DNA of the CDR3 is TGTGCCAGCAGAGCCCTCTCTGGGGCCAACGTCCTGACTTTC. Its translation: CASRALSGANVLTF. The complete variable domain, with remaining parts taken from reference TRBV27 and TRBJ2-6, reads EAQVTQNPRYLITVTGKKLTVTCSQNMNHEYMSWYRQDPGLGLRQIYYSMNVEVTDKGDVPEGYKVSRKEKRNFPLILESPSPNQTSLYFCASRALSGANVLTFGAGSRLTVL.

The chain is built from TRBV9 and TRBJ2-1, with D possibly TRBD1 on 5 matching bases. Germline V gene data show CDR1 as SGDLS and CDR2 as YYNGEE. Trimming shortened V by 2 bases and J by 0 bases, and 6 bases separated the two germline ends. CDR3 length equals 14 residues. The CDR3 nucleotides are TGTGCCAGCAGCGTCAGGGCCTCCTACAATGAGCAGTTCTTC. Its protein product is CASSVRASYNEQFF.

This clonotype was detected only a few times. The V gene is TRBV7-9, the J gene TRBJ2-3; possible D gene TRBD2, 5 bases. Looked up from germline, CDR1 is SEHNR and CDR2 is FQNEAQ (reference sequence). The CDR3 has 14 residues. The V end lost 10 bases, the J end lost 2 bases, and 16 bases lay between the germline ends. The CDR3 DNA follows: TGTGCCACCCCGGGATTGTCGTCCACAGATACGCAGTATTTT. Translated, it gives CATPGLSSTDTQYF.

This clonotype was counted only a few times. The chain is built from TRBV15 and TRBJ2-5; TRBD2 might be the D (6 bases). Trimming pared 2 bases from V and 2 bases from J, leaving 9 bases between. The germline V gene encodes CDR1 LNHNV and CDR2 YYDKDF (reference sequence). The CDR3 runs 14 residues. CDR3 residues: CATSRKGRQETQYF. CDR3 coding DNA: TGTGCCACCAGCAGAAAGGGGAGGCAAGAGACCCAGTACTTC.

This clonotype was seen ten or more times. The chain uses TRBV28 and TRBJ2-3, with D tentatively TRBD2 (6 bases). Germline-derived CDR1 and CDR2 are MDHEN and SYDVKM. The CDR3 runs to 13 residues. V lost 2 bases to trimming and J lost 5 bases, with 8 bases between them. The CDR3 coding sequence is TGTGCCAGCAGTTTACGGACTATAGATACGCAGTATTTT. Translation gives CASSLRTIDTQYF. Filled out from reference TRBV28 and TRBJ2-3, the complete variable domain reads DVKVTQSSRYLVKRTGEKVFLECVQDMDHENMFWYRQDPGLGLRLIYFSYDVKMKEKGDIPEGYSVSREKKERFSLILESASTNQTSMYLCASSLRTIDTQYFGPGTRLTVL.

This chain connects TRBV7-6 to TRBJ2-1; D remains unclear. Germline CDR1 reads SGHVS; CDR2 reads FNYEAQ. V lost 5 bases and J lost 5, with 13 bases in between. The CDR3 consists of 14 residues. CDR3 region: CASSLTQYNNEQFF. The CDR3 nucleotides read TGTGCCAGCAGCCTAACGCAGTATAACAATGAGCAGTTCTTC.

The gene calls are TRBV7-6 and TRBJ1-5; D call uncertain. CDR3 length equals 15 residues. The germline V gene encodes CDR1 SGHVS and CDR2 FNYEAQ. Trimming removed 0 bases from V and 5 bases from J, with 11 bases in between. CDR3: CASSLAGFEDQPQHF. CDR3 nucleotides: TGTGCCAGCAGCTTAGCCGGATTTGAGGATCAGCCCCAGCATTTT.